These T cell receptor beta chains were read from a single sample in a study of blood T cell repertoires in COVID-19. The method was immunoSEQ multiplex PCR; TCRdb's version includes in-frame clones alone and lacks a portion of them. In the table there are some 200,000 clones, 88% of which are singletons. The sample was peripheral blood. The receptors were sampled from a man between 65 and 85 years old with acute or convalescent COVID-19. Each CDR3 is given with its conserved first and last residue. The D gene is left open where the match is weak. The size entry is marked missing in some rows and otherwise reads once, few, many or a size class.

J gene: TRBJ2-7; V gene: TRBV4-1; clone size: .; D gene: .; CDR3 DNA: TGCGCCAGCAGCCCGCGTGGCGGGGCGGAATGGGAGCAGTACTTC; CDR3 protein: CASSPRGGAEWEQYF
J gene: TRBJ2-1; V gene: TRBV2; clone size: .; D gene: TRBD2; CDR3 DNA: TGTGCCAGCAGTTCCGGGACTAACAATGAGCAGTTCTTC; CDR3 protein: CASSSGTNNEQFF
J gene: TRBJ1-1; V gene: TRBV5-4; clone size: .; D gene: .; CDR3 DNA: TGTGCCAGCAGCTTGGATCCCGGAGAGGTGGCTTTCTTT; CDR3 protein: CASSLDPGEVAFF
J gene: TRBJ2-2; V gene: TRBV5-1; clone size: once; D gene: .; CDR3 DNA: TGCGCCAGCAGCACAGGGTTCAGAGGTAACACCGGGGAGCTGTTTTTT; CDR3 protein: CASSTGFRGNTGELFF
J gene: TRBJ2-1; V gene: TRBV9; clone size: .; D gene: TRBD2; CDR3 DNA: TGTGCCAGCAGCGTCTGGACTAGCGGGAGTGATGAGCAGTTCTTC; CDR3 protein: CASSVWTSGSDEQFF
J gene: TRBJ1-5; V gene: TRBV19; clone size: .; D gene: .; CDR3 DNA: TGTGCCAGTAGTATTAGTAGCAATCAGCCCCAGCATTTT; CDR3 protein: CASSISSNQPQHF
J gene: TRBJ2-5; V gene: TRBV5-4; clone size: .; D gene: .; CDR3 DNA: TGTGCCAGCAGCTCGCCTTGGGAGATTCTGGGCAAGGAGACCCAGTACTTC; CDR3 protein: CASSSPWEILGKETQYF
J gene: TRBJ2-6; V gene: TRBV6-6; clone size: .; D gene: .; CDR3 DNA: TGTGCCAGCAGTTACGGCAGCTCTGGGGCCAACGTCCTGACTTTC; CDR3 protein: CASSYGSSGANVLTF
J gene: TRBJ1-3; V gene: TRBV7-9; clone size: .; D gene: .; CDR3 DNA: TGTGCCAGCAGCCCCCTCGGCTCTGGAAACACCATATATTTT; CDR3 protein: CASSPLGSGNTIYF
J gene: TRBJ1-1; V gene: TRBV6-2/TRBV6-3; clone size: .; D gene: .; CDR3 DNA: TGTGCCAGCAGTTACTCACACCGCCCGAGGGGGTCGCAGACTGAAGCTTTCTTT; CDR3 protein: CASSYSHRPRGSQTEAFF
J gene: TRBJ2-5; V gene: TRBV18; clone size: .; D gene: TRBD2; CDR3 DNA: TGTGCCAGCTCACCACCGAGGGGACTAGCGGGAAAGCAGACCCAGTACTTC; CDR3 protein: CASSPPRGLAGKQTQYF
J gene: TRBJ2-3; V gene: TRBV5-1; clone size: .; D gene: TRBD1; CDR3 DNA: TGCGCCAGCAGCTCGACAGGGGTGAGCCCAGATACGCAGTATTTT; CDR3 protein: CASSSTGVSPDTQYF
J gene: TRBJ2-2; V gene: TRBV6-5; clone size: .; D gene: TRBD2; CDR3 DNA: TGTGCCAGCCTAGGGACTAGCGGAGCTACCGGGGAGCTGTTTTTT; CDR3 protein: CASLGTSGATGELFF
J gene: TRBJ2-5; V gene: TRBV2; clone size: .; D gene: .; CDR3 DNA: TGTGCCAGCAGAGCAGGGACCCAGTACTTC; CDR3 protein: CASRAGTQYF
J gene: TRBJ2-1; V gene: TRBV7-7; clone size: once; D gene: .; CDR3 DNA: TGTGCCAGCAGCTCGGACTTAGGTGAGCAGTTCTTC; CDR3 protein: CASSSDLGEQFF
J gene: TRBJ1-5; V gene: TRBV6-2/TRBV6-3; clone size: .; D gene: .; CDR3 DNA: TGTGCCAGCAGTTACGGGGACTCCCGAGGCCAGCCCCAGCATTTT; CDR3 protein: CASSYGDSRGQPQHF
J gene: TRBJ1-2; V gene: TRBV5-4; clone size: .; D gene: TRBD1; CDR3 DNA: TGTGCCAGCAGCCCCCAAGACAGGGGACGCCTAGGCTATGGCTACACCTTC; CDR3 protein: CASSPQDRGRLGYGYTF
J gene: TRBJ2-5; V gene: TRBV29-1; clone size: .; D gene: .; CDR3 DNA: TGCAGCGTTGACGCTCGGGGGACTCAAGAGACCCAGTACTTC; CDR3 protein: CSVDARGTQETQYF